A selection of T cell receptor beta chains follows, all from one sample in a study of cytomegalovirus exposure and HLA in healthy donors. The assay was immunoSEQ multiplex PCR, and TCRdb's table has in-frame clones only and misses some. The data contain 120,000 or so clones, 60% to 85% of them singletons. The specimen sequenced was PBMCs. These receptors originate from a man aged 25-45 years in good health and CMV-seronegative. Both conserved end residues are part of each CDR3. Each record gives: D gene, V gene, CDR3 protein. D genes are given only for firm matches.

d_gene: TRBD1; v_gene: TRBV11-3; CDR3aa: CASSPGQGWTEAFF
d_gene: TRBD1; v_gene: TRBV18; CDR3aa: CASSPDRVREAFF
d_gene: TRBD1; v_gene: TRBV30; CDR3aa: CAWRPRDRPYGYTF
d_gene: TRBD1; v_gene: TRBV6-4; CDR3aa: CASSAGQDTGELFF
d_gene: .; v_gene: TRBV5-5; CDR3aa: CASSLLRQNTEAFF
d_gene: TRBD1; v_gene: TRBV5-1; CDR3aa: CASSLVAGGPPYEQYF
d_gene: .; v_gene: TRBV10-3; CDR3aa: CAISEGGAGGYTF
d_gene: TRBD1; v_gene: TRBV9; CDR3aa: CASSVGTGGNTEAFF
d_gene: TRBD2; v_gene: TRBV5-1; CDR3aa: CASSFGAGADTDTQYF
d_gene: .; v_gene: TRBV2; CDR3aa: CASSERTSLSDAFF
d_gene: .; v_gene: TRBV5-1; CDR3aa: CASSLEALGSYEQYF